The entry below gives a single T cell receptor beta chain sequence along with its context. This entry comes from a study of cytomegalovirus exposure and HLA in healthy donors. CDR1 is LGHNA and CDR2 is YNFKEQ in the germline V gene. The CDR3 runs 17 residues. With V trimmed by 0 bases and J by 8 bases, 12 bases remained unmatched. The PCR had 60 Vbeta and 13 Jbeta primers. Using immunoSEQ multiplex PCR, the repertoire was profiled, and TCRdb retains in-frame clones only, with some absent. The sample lists 150,000 to 200,000 clones; roughly 80% were seen once. The source is a male donor in good health and CMV-seronegative. The J gene is TRBJ1-2, the V gene TRBV4-2, with 10 bases lining up with TRBD1. Sequenced input: PBMCs. Written as DNA, the CDR3 is TGTGCCAGCAGCCAAGATGTTGGGGGACAGGGGTTTAGCGGCTACACCTTC. Translated, it gives CASSQDVGGQGFSGYTF.